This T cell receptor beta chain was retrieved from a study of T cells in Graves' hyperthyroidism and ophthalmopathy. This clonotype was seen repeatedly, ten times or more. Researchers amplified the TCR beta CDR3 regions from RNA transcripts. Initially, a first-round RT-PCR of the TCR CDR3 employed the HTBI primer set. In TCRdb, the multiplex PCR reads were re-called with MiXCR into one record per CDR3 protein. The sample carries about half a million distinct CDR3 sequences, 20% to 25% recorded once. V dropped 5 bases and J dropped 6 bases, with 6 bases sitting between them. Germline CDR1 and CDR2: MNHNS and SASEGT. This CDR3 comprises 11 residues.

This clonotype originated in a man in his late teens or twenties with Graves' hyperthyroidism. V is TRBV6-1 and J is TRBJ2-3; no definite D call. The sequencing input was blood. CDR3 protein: CASSTRDTQYF. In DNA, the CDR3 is TGTGCCAGCAGTACCAGGGATACGCAGTATTTT.